This T cell receptor beta chain was identified during a study of blood T cell repertoires in COVID-19. Overall study context: PBMCs, B-cell-depleted T cells, or T cells were the source of the cDNA or gDNA that made up the material.

In the original analysis: Estimated nucleated cell counts came from reference gene primer amplification. The table came from immunoSEQ multiplex PCR; TCRdb's copy has only in-frame clones and leaves some out. The V and J calls and the clone size are those of that table, but D and trimming were determined from the DNA. The sample consists of roughly 320,000 clones, over 90% of them appearing once. The CDR3 loop spans 15 amino acids. Per the germline V gene, CDR1 is SGHTA and CDR2 is FQGTGA. V gave up 0 bases and J gave up 6 bases, with 15 bases separating them. Participant-given clinical history determined each cohort assignment. It was within 2 weeks before study entry that exposed participants met a COVID-19 case.

The chain is built from TRBV7-3 and TRBJ2-7; D possibly corresponds to TRBD2 (5 bases). This clonotype was sampled from a woman aged 25 to 39 who had been exposed to COVID-19. The sequenced sample was PBMCs or T cells enriched from blood (not recorded which). The CDR3 is CASSLTSGPEGEQYF. The CDR3 nucleotides are TGTGCCAGCAGCTTAACGTCAGGCCCTGAGGGCGAGCAGTACTTC.